Each of the 16 T cell receptor beta chains below was sequenced from the same sample in a study of shared clonotypes between healthy human individuals. Data came from immunoSEQ multiplex PCR; TCRdb stores just in-frame clones and leaves some out. The profile covers under 600,000 clones, with 90% to 96% appearing a single time and under 0.065% taken by the ten largest. The sequenced sample was naive CD4+ T cells sorted from blood. Subset reported: CD45RA+ positively selected. The receptors originated from a woman in her 30s in good health.

The J gene is TRBJ2-1, the V gene TRBV7-9; 8 positions match TRBD2. V lost 0 bases and J lost 9; bases outside the gene matches: 13. Germline lookup yields CDR1 SEHNR and CDR2 FQNEAQ (reference sequence). The CDR3 is 17 residues long. The CDR3 is CASSLAGGGSGIGEQFF. CDR3 nucleotides: TGTGCCAGCAGCTTAGCGGGCGGGGGTAGCGGGATCGGTGAGCAGTTCTTC.

This clone was found once. This chain connects TRBV28 to TRBJ1-2; no clear D gene. The CDR3 runs to 17 residues. The germline CDR1 and CDR2 sequences are MDHEN and SYDVKM. The V gene lost 7 bases and the J gene lost 8 bases, with 29 bases spanning the gap. CDR3 in DNA: TGTGCCAGCACCCCTGAGCTTCGGGTGGGAAATACGTTCGGCTACACCTTC. Its translation is CASTPELRVGNTFGYTF.

V usage is TRBV11-2 and J usage is TRBJ1-4, with D possibly matching TRBD1 (5 bases). Trimming removed 10 bases at V and 10 bases at J, with 34 bases between. Germline CDR1 SGHAT, CDR2 FQNNGV. This CDR3 comprises 18 residues. The CDR3 loop is CATSREPRDAIGSSKLFF. CDR3 DNA: TGTGCCACCTCTCGCGAGCCGCGGGACGCCATTGGGTCATCAAAACTGTTTTTT.

The chain links TRBV6-5 to TRBJ1-1; no firm D call. V was trimmed by 5 bases and J by 1 base, leaving 8 bases between them. Per germline, CDR1 MNHEY and CDR2 SVGAGI. This CDR3 region has 13 residues. The CDR3 reads CASSIYGNTEAFF. DNA of the CDR3: TGTGCCAGCAGTATTTACGGGAACACTGAAGCTTTCTTT.

The gene calls are TRBV5-1 and TRBJ1-4; D is undetermined. The CDR3 extends over 14 amino acids. V was clipped by 0 bases and J by 3 bases, with 6 bases between them. CDR1 is SGHRS and CDR2 is YFSETQ in the germline V gene. CDR3 in DNA: TGCGCCAGCAGCTTGGTTGGTTCTAATGAAAAACTGTTTTTT. Translated: CASSLVGSNEKLFF.

CDR3 residues: CASSLSRPSYEQYF. In nucleotides, the CDR3 is TGTGCCAGCAGTTTATCCAGGCCCTCCTACGAGCAGTACTTC. This sequence joins TRBV28 and TRBJ2-7; the D is unclear. The germline V gene encodes CDR1 MDHEN and CDR2 SYDVKM. Trimming removed 1 base at V and 0 bases at J, with 7 bases between. This CDR3 region has 14 residues.

CDR3: CASSLIAGEQYF. The CDR3 DNA reads as TGTGCCAGCAGCTTGATCGCAGGGGAGCAGTACTTC. This chain joins TRBV5-6 and TRBJ2-7, with a tentative D call TRBD1 (5 bases). Germline CDR1 SGHDT, CDR2 YYEEEE. CDR3 length: 12 residues. V was shortened by 1 base and J by 7 bases, with 9 bases between the two germline ends.

The J gene is TRBJ2-2, the V gene TRBV6-1, with 12 nucleotides matching TRBD2. The CDR3 has 14 amino acids. The ends lost 6 bases at V and 5 bases at J; junction bases unmatched: 1. Germline CDR1 and CDR2: MNHNS and SASEGT. CDR3 region: CASSLAGGTGELFF. DNA of the CDR3: TGTGCCAGCAGCCTAGCGGGAGGGACCGGGGAGCTGTTTTTT.

The V gene is TRBV28, the J gene TRBJ1-1; tentatively, D is TRBD1 (5 bases). The CDR3 length is 15 residues. V lost 5 bases and J 4 bases, leaving 17 bases between the germline ends. From germline, CDR1 is MDHEN and CDR2 SYDVKM. The CDR3 sequence: CASSTAGTPITEAFF. The CDR3 DNA reads TGTGCCAGCAGTACAGCCGGGACCCCAATCACTGAAGCTTTCTTT. The full variable domain, rest sourced from reference TRBV28 and TRBJ1-1, is DVKVTQSSRYLVKRTGEKVFLECVQDMDHENMFWYRQDPGLGLRLIYFSYDVKMKEKGDIPEGYSVSREKKERFSLILESASTNQTSMYLCASSTAGTPITEAFFGQGTRLTVV.

V and J are TRBV15 and TRBJ2-1; 11 nucleotides align to TRBD2. This CDR3 is built from 16 residues. Germline assignment: CDR1 LNHNV and CDR2 YYDKDF (reference sequence). Trimming took 0 bases from V and 2 from J; bases not matched to a gene: 0. The CDR3, as DNA: TGTGCCACCAGCAGAGAACTAGCGGGAGCCTACAATGAGCAGTTCTTC. Encoded protein: CATSRELAGAYNEQFF.

This chain links TRBV5-1 with TRBJ2-2; 12 bases map to TRBD2. V lost 0 bases to trimming and J lost 8 bases; unmatched junction nucleotides: 5. Germline CDR1 and CDR2: SGHRS and YFSETQ. The CDR3 is made up of 16 amino acids. The CDR3 nucleotides read TGCGCCAGCAGCTTGGCCCTAGCGGGAGGGCCTGGGGAGCTGTTTTTT. It encodes CASSLALAGGPGELFF.

The CDR3 DNA is TGTGCCAGCAGCTTGCCCGTCGGACAGGGAGTAAGGGAGCAGTACTTC. Protein product: CASSLPVGQGVREQYF. This chain connects TRBV4-2 to TRBJ2-7; 8 bases align to TRBD1. CDR1 is LGHNA, CDR2 YNFKEQ, per germline. After removal of 5 bases from V and 7 bases from J, the junction contained 16 bases not matched to a gene. The CDR3 spans 16 residues.

The V call is TRBV15, the J call TRBJ2-7, with D unclear. The germline gives CDR1 LNHNV, CDR2 YYDKDF (reference sequence). This CDR3 region has 15 residues. Trimming stripped 0 bases from V and 2 bases from J, with 11 bases between. CDR3 loop: CATSRDPLQTYEQYF. The CDR3 region has the DNA TGTGCCACCAGCAGAGATCCGCTGCAAACCTACGAGCAGTACTTC.

The chain has TRBV27 and TRBJ1-1, with TRBD1 identical over 8 bases. The junction had 0 bases not matched to a gene; V was cut back by 0 bases and J by 0 bases. The CDR3 has 15 amino acids. Per the germline V gene, CDR1 is MNHEY and CDR2 is SMNVEV (reference sequence). This CDR3 is CASSLSTGVNTEAFF. The CDR3 coding sequence is TGTGCCAGCAGTTTATCGACAGGGGTGAACACTGAAGCTTTCTTT.

The chain carries TRBV11-2 and TRBJ2-7; D may be TRBD2 (5 bases). CDR1 is SGHAT and CDR2 is FQNNGV in the germline V gene. This CDR3 region has 12 residues. V lost 9 bases and J lost 2, with 11 bases in between. Written as DNA, the CDR3 is TGTGCCAGTAAGCGGACCCCCTACGAGCAGTACTTC. Residues: CASKRTPYEQYF.

This chain uses TRBV29-1 with TRBJ2-5; a possible D gene is TRBD2 (7 bases). Germline V gives CDR1 SQVTM, CDR2 ANQGSEA. This CDR3 is built from 14 residues. Deletions cut 6 bases from V and 5 bases from J, with 19 bases between. The CDR3 coding sequence is TGCAGCGTCCCTGGGGGGGGGCTTCGTGAGACCCAGTACTTC. It codes for CSVPGGGLRETQYF.